The subject of this entry is one T cell receptor (beta chain). Sequencing targeted TCR beta in blood CD8+ and CD4+ T cells. The authors reverse transcribed roughly 0.5 to 1 ug RNA with random hexamers. TCRdb re-called the immunoSEQ multiplex PCR reads through MiXCR, storing one row per CDR3 protein. Here the sample spans around 130,000 distinct CDR3 sequences, more than 90% being singletons. The sample originates from a study of CD8 T cells in Susac syndrome. CDR1 SGHNT and CDR2 YYREEE come from the germline V gene (reference sequence). Trimming left V 2 bases short and J 2 bases short, with 8 bases between. The CDR3 covers 14 residues.

V and J are TRBV5-4 and TRBJ1-5; D gene ambiguous. The source is a human donor in good health. Material: CD4+ T cells from PBMCs. The CDR3 sequence: CASSFEGGNQPQHF. CDR3 nucleotide sequence: TGTGCCAGCAGCTTTGAAGGTGGCAATCAGCCCCAGCATTTT.